A single sample gave rise to the 8 T cell receptor beta chains below, sequenced in a study of cytomegalovirus exposure and HLA in healthy donors. It was with 60 Vbeta and 13 Jbeta primers that the PCR ran. Profiled with immunoSEQ multiplex PCR; TCRdb holds only in-frame clones, not every one. This sample has some 130,000 clones, with 65% to 90% found just once. Specimen: PBMCs. These receptors were collected from a man aged 50-59 years in good health and CMV-seronegative.

V gene TRBV4-1 combines with J gene TRBJ2-7; 8 bases align to TRBD2. The junction had 4 bases not matched to a gene; V was cut back by 3 bases and J by 3 bases. This CDR3 is 14 amino acids long. Germline CDR1 and CDR2: MGHRA and YSYEKL. This CDR3 is CASSQVSGGYEQYF. The CDR3 bases are TGCGCCAGCAGCCAGGTCAGCGGGGGCTACGAGCAGTACTTC.

The CDR3 spells CASGDRQPYEQYF. CDR3 sequence (DNA): TGTGCCAGCGGTGACAGACAACCTTACGAGCAGTACTTC. V and J are TRBV7-8 and TRBJ2-7; possibly TRBD1 for D (5 bases). Trimming cost V 8 bases and J 4 bases, with 15 bases left between them. CDR1 SGHVS and CDR2 FQNEAQ come from the germline V gene. The CDR3 contains 13 residues.

The chain joins TRBV18 to TRBJ2-3; no clear D gene. Trimming pared 2 bases from V and 6 bases from J, leaving 6 bases between. CDR1 is KGHSH and CDR2 is LQKENI in the germline V gene. The CDR3 contains 12 residues. CDR3 DNA: TGTGCCAGCTCACCAAGTGAGGATACGCAGTATTTT. This sequence encodes CASSPSEDTQYF.

This chain joins TRBV9 and TRBJ1-5, with TRBD1 matching over 9 bases. Trimming took 3 bases from V and 7 from J; bases not matched to a gene: 5. Germline-derived CDR1 and CDR2 are SGDLS and YYNGEE. The CDR3 is made up of 14 amino acids. CDR3 sequence reads: CASSGGTGRQPQHF. DNA for the CDR3: TGTGCCAGCAGCGGCGGGACAGGGCGACAGCCCCAGCATTTT.

V gene TRBV2 combines with J gene TRBJ1-2, with 9 positions matching TRBD1. V shed 5 bases and J 7 bases; nucleotides not matched to a gene: 2. From germline, CDR1 is SNHLY and CDR2 FYNNEI. This CDR3 has 12 residues. Written as DNA, the CDR3 is TGTGCCAGCAGTCCGGACAGGGGTGGCTACACCTTC. It codes for CASSPDRGGYTF.

This clone has just one count. V and J are TRBV7-3 and TRBJ2-3; a possible D gene is TRBD2 (6 bases). V dropped 2 bases and J dropped 1 base, with 10 bases sitting between them. CDR3 length equals 15 residues. Germline CDR1 SGHTA, CDR2 FQGTGA. The CDR3: CASSLVGGRTDTQYF. The CDR3 nucleotides are TGTGCCAGCAGCTTAGTGGGGGGACGCACAGATACGCAGTATTTT.

V gene TRBV5-4 combines with J gene TRBJ2-3, with 7 bases fitting TRBD1. J gave up 4 bases and V 5 bases, and 7 bases lay outside the gene matches. CDR3 length: 14 amino acids. Germline CDR1 SGHNT, CDR2 YYREEE (reference sequence). CDR3 residues: CASSPYQGADTQYF. The CDR3 nucleotides read TGTGCCAGCAGTCCATACCAGGGGGCAGATACGCAGTATTTT.

The J gene is TRBJ1-1, the V gene TRBV10-3, with D possibly TRBD1 on 5 matching bases. The CDR3 has 12 residues. Trimming took off 10 bases at V and 8 bases at J, with 17 bases between the two ends. Germline V gene data show CDR1 as ENHRY and CDR2 as SYGVKD. In DNA, the CDR3 is TGTGCCAGCAATTCTCCAGGGTTGGAAGCTTTCTTT. Translated: CASNSPGLEAFF.